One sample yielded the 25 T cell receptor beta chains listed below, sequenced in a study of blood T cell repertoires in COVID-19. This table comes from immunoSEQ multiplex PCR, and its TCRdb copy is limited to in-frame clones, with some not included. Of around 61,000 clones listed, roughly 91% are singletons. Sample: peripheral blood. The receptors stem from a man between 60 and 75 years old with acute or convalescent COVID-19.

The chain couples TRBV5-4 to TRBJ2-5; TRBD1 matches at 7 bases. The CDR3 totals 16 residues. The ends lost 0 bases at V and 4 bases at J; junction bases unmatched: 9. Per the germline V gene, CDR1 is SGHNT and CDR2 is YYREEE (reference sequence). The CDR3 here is CASSLDRGAYGETQYF. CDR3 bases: TGTGCCAGCAGCTTGGACAGGGGCGCCTACGGAGAGACCCAGTACTTC. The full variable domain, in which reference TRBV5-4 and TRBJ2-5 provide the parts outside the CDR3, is ETGVTQSPTHLIKTRGQQVTLRCSSQSGHNTVSWYQQALGQGPQFIFQYYREEENGRGNFPPRFSGLQFPNYSSELNVNALELDDSALYLCASSLDRGAYGETQYFGPGTRLLVL.

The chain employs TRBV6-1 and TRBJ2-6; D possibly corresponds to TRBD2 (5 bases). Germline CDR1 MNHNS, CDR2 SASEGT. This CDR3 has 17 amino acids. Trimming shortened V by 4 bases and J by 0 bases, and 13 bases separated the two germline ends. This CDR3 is CASSVRDFSSGANVLTF. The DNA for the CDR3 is TGTGCCAGCAGTGTCCGGGATTTTAGCTCTGGGGCCAACGTCCTGACTTTC.

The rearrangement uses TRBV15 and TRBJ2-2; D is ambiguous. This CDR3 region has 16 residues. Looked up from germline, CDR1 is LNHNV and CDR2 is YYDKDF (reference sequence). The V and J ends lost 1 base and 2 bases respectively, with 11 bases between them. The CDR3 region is CATSRGLLFNTGELFF. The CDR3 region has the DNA TGTGCCACCAGCAGAGGGCTCCTCTTTAACACCGGGGAGCTGTTTTTT. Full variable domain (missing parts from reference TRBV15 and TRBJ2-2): DAMVIQNPRYQVTQFGKPVTLSCSQTLNHNVMYWYQQKSSQAPKLLFHYYDKDFNNEADTPDNFQSRRPNTSFCFLDIRSPGLGDTAMYLCATSRGLLFNTGELFFGEGSRLTVL.

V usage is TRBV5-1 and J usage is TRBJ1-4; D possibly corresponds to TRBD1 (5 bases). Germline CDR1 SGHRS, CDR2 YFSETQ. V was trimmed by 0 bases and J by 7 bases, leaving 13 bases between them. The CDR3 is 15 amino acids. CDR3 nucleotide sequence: TGCGCCAGCAGCTTGGAGACAGCTATTGGTGAAAAACTGTTTTTT. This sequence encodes CASSLETAIGEKLFF.

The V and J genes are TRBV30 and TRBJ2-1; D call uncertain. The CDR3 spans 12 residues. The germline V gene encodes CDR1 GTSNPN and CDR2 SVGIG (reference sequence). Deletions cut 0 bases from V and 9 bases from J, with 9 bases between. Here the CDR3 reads CAWSVRFGEQFF. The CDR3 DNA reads TGTGCCTGGAGTGTACGCTTCGGTGAGCAGTTCTTC.

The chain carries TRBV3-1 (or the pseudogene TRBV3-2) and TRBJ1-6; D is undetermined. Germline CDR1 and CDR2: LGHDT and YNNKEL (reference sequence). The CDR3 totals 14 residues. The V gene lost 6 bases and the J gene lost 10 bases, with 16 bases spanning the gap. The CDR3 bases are TGTGCCAGCAGGAGTTCTTTTTCGGGATCACCCCTCCACTTT. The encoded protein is CASRSSFSGSPLHF.

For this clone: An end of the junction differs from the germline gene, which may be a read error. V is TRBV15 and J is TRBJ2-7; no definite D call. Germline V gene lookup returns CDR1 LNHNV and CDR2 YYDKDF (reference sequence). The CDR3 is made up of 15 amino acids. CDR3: CATSGEEFLAYEQYF. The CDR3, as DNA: TGTGCCACCAGCGGAGAGGAGTTCTTGGCCTACGAGCAGTACTTC.

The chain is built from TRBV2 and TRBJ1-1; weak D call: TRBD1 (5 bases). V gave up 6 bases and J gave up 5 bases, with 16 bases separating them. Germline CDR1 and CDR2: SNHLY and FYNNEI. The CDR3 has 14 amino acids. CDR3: CASRVRAGSTEAFF. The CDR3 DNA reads TGTGCCAGCAGAGTCAGGGCCGGGAGTACTGAAGCTTTCTTT.

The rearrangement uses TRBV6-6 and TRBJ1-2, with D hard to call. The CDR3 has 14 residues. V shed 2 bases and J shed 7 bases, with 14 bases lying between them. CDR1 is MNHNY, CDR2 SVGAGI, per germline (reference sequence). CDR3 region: CASSYDSSTGGYTF. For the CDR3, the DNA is TGTGCCAGCAGTTACGACTCCTCAACGGGTGGCTACACCTTC.

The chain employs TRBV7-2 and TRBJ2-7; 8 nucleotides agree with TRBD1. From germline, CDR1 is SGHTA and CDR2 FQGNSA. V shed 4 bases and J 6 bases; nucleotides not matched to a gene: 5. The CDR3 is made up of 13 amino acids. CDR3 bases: TGTGCCAGCAGCTACACAGGGGGATTCGAGCAGTACTTC. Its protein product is CASSYTGGFEQYF. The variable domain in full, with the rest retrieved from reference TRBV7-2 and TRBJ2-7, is GAGVSQSPSNKVTEKGKDVELRCDPISGHTALYWYRQSLGQGLEFLIYFQGNSAPDKSGLPSDRFSAERTGGSVSTLTIQRTQQEDSAVYLCASSYTGGFEQYFGPGTRLTVT.

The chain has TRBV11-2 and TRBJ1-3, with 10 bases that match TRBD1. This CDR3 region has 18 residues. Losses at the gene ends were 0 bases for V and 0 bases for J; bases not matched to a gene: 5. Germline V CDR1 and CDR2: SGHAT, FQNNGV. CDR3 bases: TGTGCCAGCAGCTTAGAAAGGACAGGGGGTGCCTCTGGAAACACCATATATTTT. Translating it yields CASSLERTGGASGNTIYF.

The CDR3 region has the DNA TGTGCCAGCAGTCCAGGGACAGTTCAGCCCCAGCATTTT. Protein product: CASSPGTVQPQHF. This sequence joins TRBV6-2 or TRBV6-3 and TRBJ1-5; 7 bases agree with TRBD1. The CDR3 is 13 residues long. Germline CDR1 is MNHEY and CDR2 is SVGEGT. The trim removed 5 bases at V and 6 bases at J, leaving 4 bases unmatched.

The DNA for the CDR3 is TGTGCCAGCAGTGATCTTACACCCGGGGGGCAGCCCCAGCATTTT. Its protein is CASSDLTPGGQPQHF. J is TRBJ1-5 and V is TRBV6-1; possibly TRBD1 for D (5 bases). V shed 3 bases and J shed 7 bases, with 16 bases lying between them. In germline, CDR1 is MNHNS, CDR2 SASEGT. The CDR3 is made up of 15 amino acids.

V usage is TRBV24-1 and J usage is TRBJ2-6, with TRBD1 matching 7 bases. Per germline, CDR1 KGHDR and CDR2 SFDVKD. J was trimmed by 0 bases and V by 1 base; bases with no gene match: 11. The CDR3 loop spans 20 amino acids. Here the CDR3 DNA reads TGTGCCACCAGTGATTTCCGCAACCGGGACAGCCCCTCTGGGGCCAACGTCCTGACTTTC. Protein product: CATSDFRNRDSPSGANVLTF.

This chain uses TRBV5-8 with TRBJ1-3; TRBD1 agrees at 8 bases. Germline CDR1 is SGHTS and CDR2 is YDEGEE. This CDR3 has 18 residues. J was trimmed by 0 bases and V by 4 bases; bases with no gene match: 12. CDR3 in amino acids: CASSVRGTGPNSGNTIYF. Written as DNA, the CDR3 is TGTGCCAGCAGCGTGCGAGGGACAGGACCTAACTCTGGAAACACCATATATTTT.

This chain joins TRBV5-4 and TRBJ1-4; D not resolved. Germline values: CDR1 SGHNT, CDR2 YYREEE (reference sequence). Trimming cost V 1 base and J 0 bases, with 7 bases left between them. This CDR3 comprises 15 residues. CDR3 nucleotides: TGTGCCAGCAGCTTGTCTATCTCAACTAATGAAAAACTGTTTTTT. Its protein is CASSLSISTNEKLFF.

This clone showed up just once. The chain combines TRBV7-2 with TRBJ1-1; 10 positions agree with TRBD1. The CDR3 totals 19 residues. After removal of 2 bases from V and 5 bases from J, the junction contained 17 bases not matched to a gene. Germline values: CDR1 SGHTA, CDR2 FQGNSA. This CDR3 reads CASSLFGLDRGRGRTEAFF. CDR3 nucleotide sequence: TGTGCCAGCAGCTTATTTGGCCTCGACAGGGGGCGTGGGAGAACTGAAGCTTTCTTT.

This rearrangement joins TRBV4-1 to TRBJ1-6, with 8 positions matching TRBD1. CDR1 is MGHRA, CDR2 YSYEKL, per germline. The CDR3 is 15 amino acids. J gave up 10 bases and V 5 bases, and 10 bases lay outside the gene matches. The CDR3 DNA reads TGCGCCAGCAGCACCCGGACAGGGTCAGGGTCACCCCTCCACTTT. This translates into CASSTRTGSGSPLHF.

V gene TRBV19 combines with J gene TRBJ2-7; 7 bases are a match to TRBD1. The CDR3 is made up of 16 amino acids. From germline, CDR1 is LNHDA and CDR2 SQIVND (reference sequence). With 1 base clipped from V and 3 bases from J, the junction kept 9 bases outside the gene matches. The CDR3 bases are TGTGCCAGTAGTATAGGGCTCGGGCCAGGGGGCTACGAGCAGTACTTC. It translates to CASSIGLGPGGYEQYF.

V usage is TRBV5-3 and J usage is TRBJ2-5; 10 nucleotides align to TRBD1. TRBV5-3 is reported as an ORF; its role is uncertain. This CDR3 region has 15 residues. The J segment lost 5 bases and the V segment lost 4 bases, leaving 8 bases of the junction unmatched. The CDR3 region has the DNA TGTGCCAGAAGCACGGACAGGGGGTCCTTCGAGACCCAGTACTTC. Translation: CARSTDRGSFETQYF.

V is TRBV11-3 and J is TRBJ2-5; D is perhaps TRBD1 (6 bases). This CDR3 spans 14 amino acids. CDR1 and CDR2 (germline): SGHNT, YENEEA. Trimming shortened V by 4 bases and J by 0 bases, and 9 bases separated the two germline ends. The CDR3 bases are TGTGCCAGCAGCTCCAGACAGGACCAAGAGACCCAGTACTTC. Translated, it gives CASSSRQDQETQYF.

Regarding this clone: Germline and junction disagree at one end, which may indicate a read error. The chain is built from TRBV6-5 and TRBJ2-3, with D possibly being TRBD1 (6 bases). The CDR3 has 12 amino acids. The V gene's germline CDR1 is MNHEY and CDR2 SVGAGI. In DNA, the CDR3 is TGTGCCAGCAGCACAACAGGGTCCTTAACACATTTT. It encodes CASSTTGSLTHF.

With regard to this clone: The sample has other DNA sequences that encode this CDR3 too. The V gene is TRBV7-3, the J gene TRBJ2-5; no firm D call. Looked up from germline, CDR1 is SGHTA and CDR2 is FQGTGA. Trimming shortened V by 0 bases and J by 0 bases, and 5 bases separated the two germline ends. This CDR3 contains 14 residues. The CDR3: CASSLTRDQETQYF. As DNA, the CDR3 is TGTGCCAGCAGCTTAACCCGAGACCAAGAGACCCAGTACTTC.

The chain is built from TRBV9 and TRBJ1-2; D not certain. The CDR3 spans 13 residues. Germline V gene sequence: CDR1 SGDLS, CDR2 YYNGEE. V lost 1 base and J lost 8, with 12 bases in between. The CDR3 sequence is CASSVPPLGGYTF. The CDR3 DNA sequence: TGTGCCAGCAGCGTACCCCCTTTGGGCGGCTACACCTTC.

This CDR3 is CASSLAGGAGNTIYF. The CDR3 DNA reads as TGTGCCAGCAGCTTAGCAGGAGGGGCTGGAAACACCATATATTTT. The chain couples TRBV7-2 to TRBJ1-3; possible D gene TRBD1, 5 bases. V lost 0 bases to trimming and J lost 2 bases, with 8 bases between them. Germline lookup yields CDR1 SGHTA and CDR2 FQGNSA. This CDR3 is built from 15 residues.